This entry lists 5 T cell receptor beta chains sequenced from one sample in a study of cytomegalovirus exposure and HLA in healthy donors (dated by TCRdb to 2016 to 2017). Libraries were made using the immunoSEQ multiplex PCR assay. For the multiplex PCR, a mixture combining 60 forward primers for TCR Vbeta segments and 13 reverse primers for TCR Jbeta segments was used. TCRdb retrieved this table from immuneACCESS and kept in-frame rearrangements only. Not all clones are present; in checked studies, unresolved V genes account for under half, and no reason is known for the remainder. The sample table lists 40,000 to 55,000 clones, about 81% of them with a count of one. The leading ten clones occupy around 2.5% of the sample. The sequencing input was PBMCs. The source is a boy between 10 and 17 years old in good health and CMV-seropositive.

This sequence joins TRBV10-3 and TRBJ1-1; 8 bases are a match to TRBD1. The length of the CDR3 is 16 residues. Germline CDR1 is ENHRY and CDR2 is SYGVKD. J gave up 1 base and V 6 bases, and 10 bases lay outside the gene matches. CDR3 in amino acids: CAISASGTGPNTEAFF. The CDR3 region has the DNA TGTGCCATCAGCGCATCCGGGACAGGCCCGAACACTGAAGCTTTCTTT.

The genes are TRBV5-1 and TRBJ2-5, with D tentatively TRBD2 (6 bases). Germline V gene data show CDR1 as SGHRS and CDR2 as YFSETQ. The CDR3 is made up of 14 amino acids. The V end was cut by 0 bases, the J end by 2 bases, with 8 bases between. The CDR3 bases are TGCGCCAGCAGCTTGGATGGGAGGCAAGAGACCCAGTACTTC. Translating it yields CASSLDGRQETQYF. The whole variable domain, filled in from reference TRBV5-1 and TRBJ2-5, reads KAGVTQTPRYLIKTRGQQVTLSCSPISGHRSVSWYQQTPGQGLQFLFEYFSETQRNKGNFPGRFSGRQFSNSRSEMNVSTLELGDSALYLCASSLDGRQETQYFGPGTRLLVL.

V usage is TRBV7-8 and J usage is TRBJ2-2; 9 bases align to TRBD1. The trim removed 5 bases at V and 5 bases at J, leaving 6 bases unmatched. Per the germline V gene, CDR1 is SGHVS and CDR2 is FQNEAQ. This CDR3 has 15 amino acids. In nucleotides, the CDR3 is TGTGCCAGCAGCCCCCCGGACAGGGGAACCGGGGAGCTGTTTTTT. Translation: CASSPPDRGTGELFF.

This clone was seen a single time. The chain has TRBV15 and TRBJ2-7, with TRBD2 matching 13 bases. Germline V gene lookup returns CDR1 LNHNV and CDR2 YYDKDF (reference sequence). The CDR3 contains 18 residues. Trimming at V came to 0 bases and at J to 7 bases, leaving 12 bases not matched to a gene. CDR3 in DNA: TGTGCCACCAGCAGAGATATCGGTTGGGGACTAGCGGGGAGTGAGCAGTACTTC. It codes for CATSRDIGWGLAGSEQYF.

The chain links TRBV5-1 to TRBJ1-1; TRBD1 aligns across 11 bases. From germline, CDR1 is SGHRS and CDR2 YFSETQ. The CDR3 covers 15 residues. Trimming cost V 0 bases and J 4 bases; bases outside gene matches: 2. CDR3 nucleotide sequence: TGCGCCAGCAGCTTGGGGACAGGGGGCTTCACTGAAGCTTTCTTT. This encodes CASSLGTGGFTEAFF.